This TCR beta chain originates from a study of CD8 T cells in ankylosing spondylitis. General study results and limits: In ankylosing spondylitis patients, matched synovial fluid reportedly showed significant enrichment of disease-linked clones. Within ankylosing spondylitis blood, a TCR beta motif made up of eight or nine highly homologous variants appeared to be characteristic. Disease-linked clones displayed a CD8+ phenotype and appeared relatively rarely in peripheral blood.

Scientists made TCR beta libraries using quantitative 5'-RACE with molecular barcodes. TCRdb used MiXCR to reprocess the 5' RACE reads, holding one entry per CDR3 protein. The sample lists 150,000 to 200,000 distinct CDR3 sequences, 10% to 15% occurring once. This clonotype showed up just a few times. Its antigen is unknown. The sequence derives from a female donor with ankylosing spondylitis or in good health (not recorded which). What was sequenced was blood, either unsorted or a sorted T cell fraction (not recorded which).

Here the CDR3 reads CASSLVAGGLYEQYF. CDR3 nucleotides: TGTGCCAGCAGCTTAGTAGCGGGTGGGCTCTACGAGCAGTACTTC. V usage is TRBV7-2 and J usage is TRBJ2-7; 7 bases are shared with TRBD2. V was clipped by 1 base and J by 3 bases; unmatched bases: 6. This CDR3 has 15 residues. CDR1 is SGHTA, CDR2 FQGNSA, per germline.